This TCR beta chain was recorded in a study of siplizumab effects on memory and regulatory T cells. Broader study findings: Both greater diversity than memory cells and a major contribution to the alloresponse seemed to characterize naive T cells. Siplizumab conditions gave an average of around 64% Treg-derived mappable alloreactive CD4+ clones, versus around 26% for controls. Poor capture below about 10^-5 frequency left most alloreactive clones unmapped to unstimulated subsets. Confirmation that proliferating Tregs from siplizumab cultures had suppressive function was not obtained.

Sequencing used immunoSEQ multiplex PCR; TCRdb keeps in-frame clones, though not all of them. The profile shows about 40,000 clones, roughly 90% of them singletons. A note on this clone: The antigen remains undetermined.

V was cut by 5 bases and J by 3 bases, with 14 bases left in between. From germline, CDR1 is MNHNS and CDR2 SASEGT. CDR3 length: 14 residues. The source material was naive CD4+ T cells sorted from blood. The clonotype was recovered from a human donor in good health. This chain joins TRBV6-1 and TRBJ2-7, with D perhaps TRBD2 (7 bases). For the CDR3, the DNA is TGTGCCAGCAGTCTCCCGGGGGGACACTACGAGCAGTACTTC. Translation gives CASSLPGGHYEQYF.